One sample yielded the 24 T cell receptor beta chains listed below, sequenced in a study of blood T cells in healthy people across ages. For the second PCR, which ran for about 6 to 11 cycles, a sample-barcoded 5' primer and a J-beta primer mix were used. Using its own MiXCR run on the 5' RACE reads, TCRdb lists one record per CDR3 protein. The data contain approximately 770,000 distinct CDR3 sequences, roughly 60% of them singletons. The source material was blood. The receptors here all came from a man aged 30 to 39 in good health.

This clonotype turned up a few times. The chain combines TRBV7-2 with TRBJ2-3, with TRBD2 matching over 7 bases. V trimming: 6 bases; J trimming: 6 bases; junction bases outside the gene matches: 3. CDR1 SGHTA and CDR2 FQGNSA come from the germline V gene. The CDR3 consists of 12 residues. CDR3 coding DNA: TGTGCCAGCAGACTGGGGGGGGATACGCAGTATTTT. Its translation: CASRLGGDTQYF.

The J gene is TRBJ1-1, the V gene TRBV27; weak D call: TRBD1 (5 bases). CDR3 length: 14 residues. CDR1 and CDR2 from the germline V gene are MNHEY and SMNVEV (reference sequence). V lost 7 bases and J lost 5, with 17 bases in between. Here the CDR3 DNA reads TGTGCCAGCAAATCCTTGGGGGGAGTAACTGAAGCTTTCTTT. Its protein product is CASKSLGGVTEAFF.

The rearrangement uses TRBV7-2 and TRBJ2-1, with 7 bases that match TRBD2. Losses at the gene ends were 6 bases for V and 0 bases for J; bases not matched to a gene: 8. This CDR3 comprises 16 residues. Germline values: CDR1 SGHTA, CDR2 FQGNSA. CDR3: CASSPRGGSSYNEQFF. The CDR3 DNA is TGTGCCAGCAGTCCCCGTGGCGGGAGCTCCTACAATGAGCAGTTCTTC.

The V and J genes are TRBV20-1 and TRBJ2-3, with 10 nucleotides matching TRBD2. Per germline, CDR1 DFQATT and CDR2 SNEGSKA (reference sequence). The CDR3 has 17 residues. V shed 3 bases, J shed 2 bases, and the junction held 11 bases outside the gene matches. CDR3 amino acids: CSASNWTSGFITDTQYF. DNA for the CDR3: TGCAGTGCTAGCAATTGGACTAGCGGATTCATCACAGATACGCAGTATTTT.

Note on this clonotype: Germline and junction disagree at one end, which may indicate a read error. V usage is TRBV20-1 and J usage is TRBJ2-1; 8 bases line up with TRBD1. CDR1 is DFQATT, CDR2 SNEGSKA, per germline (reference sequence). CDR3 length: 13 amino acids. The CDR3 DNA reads TGCAGTGCATTGACAGGGGCCTACAATGAGCGGTTCTTC. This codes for CSALTGAYNERFF.

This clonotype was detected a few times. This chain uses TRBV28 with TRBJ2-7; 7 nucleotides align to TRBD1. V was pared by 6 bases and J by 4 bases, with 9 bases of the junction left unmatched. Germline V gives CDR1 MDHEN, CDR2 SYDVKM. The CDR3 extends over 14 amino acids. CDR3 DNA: TGTGCCAGCAGCGAACCGGGACAGATGTACGAGCAGTACTTC. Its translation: CASSEPGQMYEQYF.

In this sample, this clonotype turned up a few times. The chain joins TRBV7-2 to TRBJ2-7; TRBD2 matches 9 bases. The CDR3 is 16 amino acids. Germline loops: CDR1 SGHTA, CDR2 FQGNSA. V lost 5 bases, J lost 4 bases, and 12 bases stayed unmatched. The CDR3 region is CASSVSGTSPGYEQYF. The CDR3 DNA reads TGTGCCAGCAGCGTATCCGGGACTAGCCCGGGTTACGAGCAGTACTTC.

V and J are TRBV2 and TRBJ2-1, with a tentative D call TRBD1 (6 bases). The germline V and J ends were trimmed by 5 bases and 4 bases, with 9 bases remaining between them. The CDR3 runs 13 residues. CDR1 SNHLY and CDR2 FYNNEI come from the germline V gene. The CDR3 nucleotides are TGTGCCAGCAGTCCGGACAGATACAATGAGCAGTTCTTC. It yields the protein CASSPDRYNEQFF.

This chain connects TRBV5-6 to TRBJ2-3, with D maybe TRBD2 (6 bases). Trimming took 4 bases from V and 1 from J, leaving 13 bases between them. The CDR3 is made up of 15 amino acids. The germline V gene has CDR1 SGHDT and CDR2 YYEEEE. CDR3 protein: CASSPGGRGTDTQYF. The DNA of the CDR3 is TGTGCCAGCAGCCCCGGGGGTAGGGGCACAGATACGCAGTATTTT.

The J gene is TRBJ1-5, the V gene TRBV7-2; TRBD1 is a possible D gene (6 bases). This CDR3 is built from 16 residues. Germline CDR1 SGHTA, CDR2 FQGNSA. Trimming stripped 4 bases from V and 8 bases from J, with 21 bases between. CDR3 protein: CASSSNNRDWGEPQHF. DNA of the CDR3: TGTGCCAGCAGCTCAAACAACAGGGATTGGGGTGAGCCCCAGCATTTT.

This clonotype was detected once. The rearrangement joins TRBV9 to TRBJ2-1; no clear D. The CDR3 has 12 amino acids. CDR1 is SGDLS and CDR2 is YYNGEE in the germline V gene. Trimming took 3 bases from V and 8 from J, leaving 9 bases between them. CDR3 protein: CASSATWDEQFF. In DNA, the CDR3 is TGTGCCAGCAGCGCCACCTGGGATGAGCAGTTCTTC. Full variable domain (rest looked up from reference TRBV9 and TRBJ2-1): DSGVTQTPKHLITATGQRVTLRCSPRSGDLSVYWYQQSLDQGLQFLIQYYNGEERAKGNILERFSAQQFPDLHSELNLSSLELGDSALYFCASSATWDEQFFGPGTRLTVL.

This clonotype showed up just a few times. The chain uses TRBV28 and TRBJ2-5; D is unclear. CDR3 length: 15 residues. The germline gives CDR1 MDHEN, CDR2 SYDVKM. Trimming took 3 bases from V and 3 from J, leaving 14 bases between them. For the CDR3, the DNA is TGTGCCAGCAGTTTTTGGACCGCCACTGAAGAGACCCAGTACTTC. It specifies CASSFWTATEETQYF.

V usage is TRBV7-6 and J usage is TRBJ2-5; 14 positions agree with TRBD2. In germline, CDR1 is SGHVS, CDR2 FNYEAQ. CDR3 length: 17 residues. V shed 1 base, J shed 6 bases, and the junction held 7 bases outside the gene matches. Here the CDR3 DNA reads TGTGCCAGCAGCTTAGGAAGACTAGCGGGGGGGCCAAAGACCCAGTACTTC. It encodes CASSLGRLAGGPKTQYF.

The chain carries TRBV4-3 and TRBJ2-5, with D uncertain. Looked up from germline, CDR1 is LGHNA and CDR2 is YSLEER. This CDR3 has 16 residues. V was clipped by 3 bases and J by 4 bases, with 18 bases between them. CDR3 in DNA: TGCGCCAGCAGCCACGGTGTCCCTTTTAATCCAGAGACCCAGTACTTC. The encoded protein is CASSHGVPFNPETQYF.

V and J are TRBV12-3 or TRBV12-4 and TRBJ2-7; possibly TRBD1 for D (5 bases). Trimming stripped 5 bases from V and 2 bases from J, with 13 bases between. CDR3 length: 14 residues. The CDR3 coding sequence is TGTGCCAGCAGTGTTCAGGGTATGCCCTACGAGCAGTACTTC. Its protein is CASSVQGMPYEQYF.

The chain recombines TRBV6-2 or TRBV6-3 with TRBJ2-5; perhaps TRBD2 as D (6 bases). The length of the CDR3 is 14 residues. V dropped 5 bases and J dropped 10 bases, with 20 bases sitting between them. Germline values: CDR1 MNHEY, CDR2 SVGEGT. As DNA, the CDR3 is TGTGCCAGCAGTGCCGCGGGGACGAGATTGGGCCAGTACTTC. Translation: CASSAAGTRLGQYF.

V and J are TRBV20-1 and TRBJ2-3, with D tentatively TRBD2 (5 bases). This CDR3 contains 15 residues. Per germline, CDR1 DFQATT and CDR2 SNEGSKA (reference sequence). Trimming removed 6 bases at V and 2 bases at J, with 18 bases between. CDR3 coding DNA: TGCAGTGCCAGTGGTGGGAGCCCATTCACAGATACGCAGTATTTT. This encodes CSASGGSPFTDTQYF.

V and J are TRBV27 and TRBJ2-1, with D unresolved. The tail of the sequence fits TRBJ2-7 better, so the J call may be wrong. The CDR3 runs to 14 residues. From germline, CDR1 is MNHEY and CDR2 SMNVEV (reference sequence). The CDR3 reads CASSLRLPYNEQYF. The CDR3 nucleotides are TGTGCCAGCAGTTTACGGCTACCCTACAATGAGCAGTACTTC.

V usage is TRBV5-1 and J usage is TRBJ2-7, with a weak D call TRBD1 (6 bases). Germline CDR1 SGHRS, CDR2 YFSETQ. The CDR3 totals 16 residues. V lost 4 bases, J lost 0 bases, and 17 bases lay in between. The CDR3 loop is CASSHPGGQVSYEQYF. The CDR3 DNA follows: TGCGCCAGCAGCCACCCTGGGGGACAAGTCTCCTACGAGCAGTACTTC. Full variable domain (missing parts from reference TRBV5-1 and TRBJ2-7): KAGVTQTPRYLIKTRGQQVTLSCSPISGHRSVSWYQQTPGQGLQFLFEYFSETQRNKGNFPGRFSGRQFSNSRSEMNVSTLELGDSALYLCASSHPGGQVSYEQYFGPGTRLTVT.

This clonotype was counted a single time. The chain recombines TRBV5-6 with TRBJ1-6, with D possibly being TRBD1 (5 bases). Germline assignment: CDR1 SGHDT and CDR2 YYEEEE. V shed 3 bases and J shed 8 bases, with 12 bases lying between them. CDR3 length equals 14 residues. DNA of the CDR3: TGTGCCAGCAGCTCCGAAACAGGAGATTCACCCCTCCACTTT. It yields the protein CASSSETGDSPLHF.

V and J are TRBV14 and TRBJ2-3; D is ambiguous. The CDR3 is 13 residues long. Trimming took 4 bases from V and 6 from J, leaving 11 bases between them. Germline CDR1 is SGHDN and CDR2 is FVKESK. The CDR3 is CASSPESVDTQYF. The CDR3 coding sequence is TGTGCCAGCAGCCCAGAGTCCGTTGATACGCAGTATTTT.

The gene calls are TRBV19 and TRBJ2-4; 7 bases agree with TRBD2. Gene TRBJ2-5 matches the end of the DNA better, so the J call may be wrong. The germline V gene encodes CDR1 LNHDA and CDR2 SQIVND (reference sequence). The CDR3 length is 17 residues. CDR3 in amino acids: CASSIVLQRGLQETQYF. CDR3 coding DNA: TGTGCCAGTAGTATAGTCCTCCAGCGGGGCCTCCAAGAGACCCAGTACTTC.

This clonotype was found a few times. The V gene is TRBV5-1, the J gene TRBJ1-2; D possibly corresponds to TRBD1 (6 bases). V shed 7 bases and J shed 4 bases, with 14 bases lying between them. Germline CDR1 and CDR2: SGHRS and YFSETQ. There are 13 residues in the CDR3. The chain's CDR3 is CASQRGGGYGYTF. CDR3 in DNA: TGCGCCAGCCAACGTGGGGGCGGCTATGGCTACACCTTC.

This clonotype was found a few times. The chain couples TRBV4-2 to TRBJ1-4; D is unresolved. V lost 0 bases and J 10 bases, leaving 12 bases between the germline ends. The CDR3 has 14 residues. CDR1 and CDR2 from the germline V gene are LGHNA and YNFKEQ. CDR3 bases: TGTGCCAGCAGCCAAGATGAAGGTCAGAGAAAACTGTTTTTT. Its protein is CASSQDEGQRKLFF.